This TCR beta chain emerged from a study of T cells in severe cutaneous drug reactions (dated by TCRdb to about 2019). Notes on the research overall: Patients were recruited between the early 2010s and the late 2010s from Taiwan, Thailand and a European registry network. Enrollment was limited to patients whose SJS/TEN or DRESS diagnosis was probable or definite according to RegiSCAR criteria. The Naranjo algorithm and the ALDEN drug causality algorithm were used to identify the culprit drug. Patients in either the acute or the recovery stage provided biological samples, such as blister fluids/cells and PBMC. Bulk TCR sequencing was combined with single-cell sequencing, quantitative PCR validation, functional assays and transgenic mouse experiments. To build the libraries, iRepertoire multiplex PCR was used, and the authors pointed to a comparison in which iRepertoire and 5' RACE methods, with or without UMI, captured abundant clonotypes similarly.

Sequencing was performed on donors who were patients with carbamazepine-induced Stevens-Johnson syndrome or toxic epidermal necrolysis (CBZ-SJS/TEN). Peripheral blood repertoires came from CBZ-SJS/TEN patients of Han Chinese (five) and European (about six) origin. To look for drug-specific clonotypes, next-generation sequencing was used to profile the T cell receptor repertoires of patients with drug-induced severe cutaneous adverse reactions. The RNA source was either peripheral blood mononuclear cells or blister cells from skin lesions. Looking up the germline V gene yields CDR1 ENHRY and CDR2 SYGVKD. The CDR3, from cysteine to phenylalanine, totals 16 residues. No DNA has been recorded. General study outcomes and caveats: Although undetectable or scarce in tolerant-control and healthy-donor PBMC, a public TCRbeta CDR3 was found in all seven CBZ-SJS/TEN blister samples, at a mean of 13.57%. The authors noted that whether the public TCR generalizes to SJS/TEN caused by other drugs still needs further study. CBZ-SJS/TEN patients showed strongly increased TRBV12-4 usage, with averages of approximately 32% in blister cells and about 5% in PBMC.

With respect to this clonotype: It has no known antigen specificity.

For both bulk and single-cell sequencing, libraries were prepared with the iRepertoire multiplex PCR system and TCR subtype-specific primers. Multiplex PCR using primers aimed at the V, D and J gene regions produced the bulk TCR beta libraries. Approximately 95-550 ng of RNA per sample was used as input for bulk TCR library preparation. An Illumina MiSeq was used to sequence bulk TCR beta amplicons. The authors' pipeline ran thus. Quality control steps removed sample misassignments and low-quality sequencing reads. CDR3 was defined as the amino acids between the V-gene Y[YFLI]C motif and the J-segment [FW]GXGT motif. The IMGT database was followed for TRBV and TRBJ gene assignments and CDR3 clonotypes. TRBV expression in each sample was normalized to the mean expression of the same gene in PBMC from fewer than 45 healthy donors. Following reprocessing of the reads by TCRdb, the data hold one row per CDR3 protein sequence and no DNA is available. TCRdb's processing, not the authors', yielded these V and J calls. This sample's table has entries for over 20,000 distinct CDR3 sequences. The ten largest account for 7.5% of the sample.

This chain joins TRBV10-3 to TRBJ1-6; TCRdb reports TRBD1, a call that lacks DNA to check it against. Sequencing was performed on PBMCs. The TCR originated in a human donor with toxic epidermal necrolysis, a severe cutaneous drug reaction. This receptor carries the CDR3 CAIRQTRDRDNSPLHF.